A single TCR beta chain is shown here with its context. The antigen is not known. This specimen comes from a study of shared clonotypes between healthy human individuals. Study-wide context: Researchers assigned three CD4 naive, three CD4 memory, two CD8 naive and one CD8 memory plate to each donor.

Every donor, a Caucasian adult, lived in Nashville, Tennessee. Clones were sequenced by immunoSEQ multiplex PCR, and TCRdb holds only the in-frame ones, with some missing. The sample yields roughly 1.5 million clones, approximately 98% seen once. Overall study findings and caveats: Few donors limited the genetic and exposure-history diversity represented.

CDR3 length equals 17 residues. Deletions cut 5 bases from V and 0 bases from J, with 18 bases between. The germline V gene encodes CDR1 PRHDT and CDR2 FYEKMQ (reference sequence). The J gene is TRBJ2-3, the V gene TRBV13; no reliable D call. This TCR derives from a man aged 25-45 years in good health. Sequencing was performed on naive CD4+ T cells sorted from blood. Subset defined: CD45RA+ positively selected. For the CDR3, the DNA is TGTGCCAGCAGCCCCTTCGAATGGCCCTCGAGCACAGATACGCAGTATTTT. This encodes CASSPFEWPSSTDTQYF. The full variable domain, in which reference TRBV13 and TRBJ2-3 provide the parts outside the CDR3, is AAGVIQSPRHLIKEKRETATLKCYPIPRHDTVYWYQQGPGQDPQFLISFYEKMQSDKGSIPDRFSAQQFSDYHSELNMSSLELGDSALYFCASSPFEWPSSTDTQYFGPGTRLTVL.